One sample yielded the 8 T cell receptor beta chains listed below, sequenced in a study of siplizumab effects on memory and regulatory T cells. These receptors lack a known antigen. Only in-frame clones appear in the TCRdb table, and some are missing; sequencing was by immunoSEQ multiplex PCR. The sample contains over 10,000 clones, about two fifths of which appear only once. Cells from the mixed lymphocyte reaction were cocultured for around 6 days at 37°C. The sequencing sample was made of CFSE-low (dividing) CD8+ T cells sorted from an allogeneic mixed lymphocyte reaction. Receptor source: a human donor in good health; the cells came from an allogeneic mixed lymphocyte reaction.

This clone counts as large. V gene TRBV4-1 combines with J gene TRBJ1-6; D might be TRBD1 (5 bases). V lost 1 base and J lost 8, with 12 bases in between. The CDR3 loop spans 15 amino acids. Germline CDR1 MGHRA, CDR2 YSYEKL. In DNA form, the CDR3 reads TGCGCCAGCAGCCAAGGGCAGGGATACTATTCACCCCTCCACTTT. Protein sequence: CASSQGQGYYSPLHF.

The CDR3 region is CASSFGVGYGYTF. CDR3 in DNA: TGTGCCAGCAGTTTCGGGGTAGGCTATGGCTACACCTTC. J is TRBJ1-2 and V is TRBV27, with D unresolved. Trimming shortened V by 3 bases and J by 4 bases, and 9 bases separated the two germline ends. The CDR3 consists of 13 residues. CDR1 is MNHEY and CDR2 is SMNVEV in the germline V gene (reference sequence).

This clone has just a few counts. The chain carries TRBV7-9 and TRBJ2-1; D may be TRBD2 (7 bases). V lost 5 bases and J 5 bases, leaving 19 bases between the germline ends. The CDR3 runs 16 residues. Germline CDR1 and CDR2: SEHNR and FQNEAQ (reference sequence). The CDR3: CASSPRVGGANNEQFF. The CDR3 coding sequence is TGTGCCAGCAGCCCCCGCGTGGGGGGGGCCAACAATGAGCAGTTCTTC.

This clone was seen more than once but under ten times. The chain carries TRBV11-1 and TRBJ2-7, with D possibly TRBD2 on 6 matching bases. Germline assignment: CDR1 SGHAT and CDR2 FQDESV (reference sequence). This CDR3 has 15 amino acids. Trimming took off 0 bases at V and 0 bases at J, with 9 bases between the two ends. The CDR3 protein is CASSLAWDSSYEQYF. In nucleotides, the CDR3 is TGTGCCAGCAGCTTAGCTTGGGACTCCTCCTACGAGCAGTACTTC.

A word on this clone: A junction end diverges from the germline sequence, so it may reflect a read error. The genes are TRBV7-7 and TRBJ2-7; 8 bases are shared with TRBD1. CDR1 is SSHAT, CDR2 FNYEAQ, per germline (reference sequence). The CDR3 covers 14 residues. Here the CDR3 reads CASSHGQGSYEQYF. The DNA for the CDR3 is TGTGCTAGCAGCCACGGACAGGGCTCCTACGAGCAGTACTTC. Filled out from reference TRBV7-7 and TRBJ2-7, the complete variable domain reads GAGVSQSPRYKVTKRGQDVTLRCDPISSHATLYWYQQALGQGPEFLTYFNYEAQPDKSGLPSDRFSAERPEGSISTLTIQRTEQRDSAMYRCASSHGQGSYEQYFGPGTRLTVT.

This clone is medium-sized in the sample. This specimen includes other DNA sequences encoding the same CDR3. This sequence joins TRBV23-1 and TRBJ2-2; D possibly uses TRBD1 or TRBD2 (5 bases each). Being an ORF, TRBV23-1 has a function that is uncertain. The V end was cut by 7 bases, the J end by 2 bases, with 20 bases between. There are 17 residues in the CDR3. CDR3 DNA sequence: TGCGCCAGCAACCCTACCCAGTGGGACGGAAACACCGGGGAGCTGTTTTTT. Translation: CASNPTQWDGNTGELFF.

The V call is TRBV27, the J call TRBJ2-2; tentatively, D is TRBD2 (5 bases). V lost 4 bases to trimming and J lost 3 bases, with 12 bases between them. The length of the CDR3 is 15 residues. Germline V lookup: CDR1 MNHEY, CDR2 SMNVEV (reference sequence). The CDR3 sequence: CASSSTRRHTGELFF. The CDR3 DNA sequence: TGTGCCAGCAGTTCCACTAGGCGGCACACCGGGGAGCTGTTTTTT.

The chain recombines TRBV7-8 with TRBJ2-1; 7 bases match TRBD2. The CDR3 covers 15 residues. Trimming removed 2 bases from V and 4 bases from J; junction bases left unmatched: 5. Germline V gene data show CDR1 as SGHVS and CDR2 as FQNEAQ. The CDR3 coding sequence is TGTGCCAGCAGCTTATATCCTAGCGGTTACAATGAGCAGTTCTTC. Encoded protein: CASSLYPSGYNEQFF.